The clone carrying this T cell receptor beta chain was seen at least ten times. Its target is not known. Sorting based on CD45RO/CCR7/CD25/CD127/CD95/CD27 separated CD4+ naive, central memory, regulatory and stem cell-like memory cells. The data are from a study of beta chain features in type 1 diabetes. Expressed TCRB transcripts were sequenced after all isolated RNA was converted to cDNA. There were 3 million to 4 million reads on average in the naive, central memory and regulatory T cell samples. Assay used: immunoSEQ multiplex PCR; TCRdb lists only in-frame clones, some missing. Among about 250,000 clones listed, roughly an eighth were seen once. The CDR3 runs to 12 residues. The ends were cut back, 0 bases at V and 4 bases at J, with 3 bases in the middle. CDR1 is SGHRS, CDR2 YFSETQ, per germline. Study conclusions and caveats: In type 1 diabetes patients, VDJ junctions had fewer insertions; deletions at these junctions were more frequent.

Sequencing was done on a sample of naive CD4+ T cells from blood. This TCR was recovered from a woman between 40 and 50 years old in good health. V is TRBV5-1 and J is TRBJ2-3; D not certain. The CDR3 DNA sequence: TGCGCCAGCAGCTTGGCCGCAGATACGCAGTATTTT. It yields the protein CASSLAADTQYF.